This is a list of T cell receptor beta chains from one sample in a study of cytomegalovirus exposure and HLA in healthy donors. The repertoire was sequenced with immunoSEQ multiplex PCR; TCRdb's copy has only in-frame clones and lacks some. Of about 67,000 clones detected, around 75% appear once; the ten largest clones hold about 7.6%. The sequenced sample was PBMCs. Every receptor here comes from a man aged 60 to 75 in good health and CMV-seropositive. CDR3s include the opening cysteine and the closing phenylalanine or tryptophan. A D gene is named only where the DNA matches it firmly. Not every row has a clone size; where given, it reads once, few, many or a size class.

TGCGCCAGCAGCTTGGAAATTCGCAGGGGCGATGAGCAGTTCTTC	CASSLEIRRGDEQFF	TRBV5-1	NA	TRBJ2-1	NA
TGCGCCAGCAGTGCGGACAGGGGTGGAAACACCATATATTTT	CASSADRGGNTIYF	TRBV10-2	TRBD1	TRBJ1-3	NA
TGTGCCAGCAGCCCACTAGGGGGCTACACAGATACGCAGTATTTT	CASSPLGGYTDTQYF	TRBV6-4	TRBD1	TRBJ2-3	NA
TGCGCCAGCAGCTCCGGGACAGGGACCAGGGAGCTGTTTTTT	CASSSGTGTRELFF	TRBV5-1	TRBD1	TRBJ2-2	NA
TGTGCCAGCTCGGCGCGCCCGACAGGGGGATTAGGCTACACCTTC	CASSARPTGGLGYTF	TRBV6-1	TRBD1	TRBJ1-2	NA
TGTGCCAGCAGCCTGACAAGTTCAGATACGCAGTATTTT	CASSLTSSDTQYF	TRBV11-3	NA	TRBJ2-3	NA
TGTGCCAGCAGTTACAACGCGGGACCCAGCTATGGCTACACCTTC	CASSYNAGPSYGYTF	TRBV6-5	NA	TRBJ1-2	NA
TGCGCCAGCAGCTTGGGACAGGAAATCGATGGCTACACCTTC	CASSLGQEIDGYTF	TRBV5-1	NA	TRBJ1-2	few
TGTGCCAGCAGCTTGGGGGTTGGGACAGGGAGCTATGGCTACACCTTC	CASSLGVGTGSYGYTF	TRBV11-3	TRBD1	TRBJ1-2	NA
TGTGCCAGCAGGAGGTCACAGGGGGCCTATCAGCCCCAGCATTTT	CASRRSQGAYQPQHF	TRBV6-6	TRBD1	TRBJ1-5	NA
TGTGCCAGCAGATCCGTGGGGACAGGGGCCGGGGAGCTGTTTTTT	CASRSVGTGAGELFF	TRBV6-5	TRBD1	TRBJ2-2	NA
TGTGCCAGCAGTGCACAAGCGGGGGATGCGATCGAGCAGTACTTC	CASSAQAGDAIEQYF	TRBV6-5	TRBD2	TRBJ2-7	NA
TGTGCCATCAGTTCAGGGTCCCCCGGGGAGCTGTTTTTT	CAISSGSPGELFF	TRBV10-3	NA	TRBJ2-2	medium-sized
TGCGCCAGCAGTCCCGGGACTAGCGACTTCAATGAGCAGTTCTTC	CASSPGTSDFNEQFF	TRBV5-1	TRBD2	TRBJ2-1	NA
TGTGCCAGCAGTCCCCGGGGGGCTGGGGATCAGCCCCAGCATTTT	CASSPRGAGDQPQHF	TRBV6-5	NA	TRBJ1-5	NA